Sequencing of this T cell receptor (beta chain) was carried out in a study of control samples from healthy donors and cancer patients. After removal of 3 bases from V and 5 bases from J, the junction contained 6 bases not matched to a gene. Germline V gene data show CDR1 as SEHNR and CDR2 as FQNEAQ (reference sequence). The CDR3 length is 16 residues. Produced via immunoSEQ multiplex PCR; TCRdb's table is partial and in-frame only. Of some 220,000 clones in the sample, just under 95% were seen once. The receptor was isolated from a man between 50 and 59 years old in good health. The chain recombines TRBV7-9 with TRBJ2-1; TRBD1 aligns across 11 bases. Sequenced material: blood. CDR3 sequence (DNA): TGTGCCAGCAGCTTTTATAGGGACAGGGGGGACAATGAGCAGTTCTTC. Translation gives CASSFYRDRGDNEQFF.